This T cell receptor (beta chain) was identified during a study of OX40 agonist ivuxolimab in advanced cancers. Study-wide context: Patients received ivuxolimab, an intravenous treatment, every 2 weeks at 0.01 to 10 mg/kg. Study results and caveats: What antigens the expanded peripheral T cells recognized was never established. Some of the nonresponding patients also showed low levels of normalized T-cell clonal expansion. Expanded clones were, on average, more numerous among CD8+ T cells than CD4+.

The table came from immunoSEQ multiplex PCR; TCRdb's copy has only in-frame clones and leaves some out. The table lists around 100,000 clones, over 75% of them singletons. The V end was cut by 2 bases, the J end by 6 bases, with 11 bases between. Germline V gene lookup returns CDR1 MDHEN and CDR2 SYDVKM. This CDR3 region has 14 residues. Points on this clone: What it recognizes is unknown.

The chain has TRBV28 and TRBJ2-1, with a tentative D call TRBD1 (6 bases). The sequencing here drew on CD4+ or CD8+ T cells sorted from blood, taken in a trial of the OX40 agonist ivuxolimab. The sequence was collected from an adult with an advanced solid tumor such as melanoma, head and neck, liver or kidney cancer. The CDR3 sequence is CASSLGGHGNEQFF. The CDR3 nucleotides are TGTGCCAGCAGTTTAGGGGGCCACGGCAATGAGCAGTTCTTC.